What follows are 10 T cell receptor beta chains derived from one specimen sequenced in a study of blood T cells in healthy people across ages. Through a sample-barcoded 5' primer and a J-beta primer mix, a second PCR was run for roughly 6 to 12 cycles. TCRdb itself ran the 5' RACE reads through MiXCR, one entry per CDR3 protein. The sample holds 600,000 to 900,000 distinct CDR3 sequences, approximately 24% seen once. The same data also contributed to another study, on T cells of mothers and their children.

Sequencing input: blood. The receptors stem from a boy between 10 and 17 years old in good health.

This clonotype was detected only a few times. The chain links TRBV12-3 or TRBV12-4 to TRBJ2-5; D may match TRBD1 or TRBD2 (5 bases each). This CDR3 is 14 amino acids long. Between the trimmed V and J ends, which lost 4 bases and 8 bases, there was a span of 17 bases. The CDR3 loop is CASSSGPDKGTQYF. For the CDR3, the DNA is TGTGCCAGCAGTTCGGGACCCGATAAAGGAACCCAGTACTTC.

The rearrangement joins TRBV7-9 to TRBJ2-1; 10 bases align to TRBD2. Germline V gives CDR1 SEHNR, CDR2 FQNEAQ (reference sequence). The CDR3 extends over 18 amino acids. J lost 7 bases, V lost 2 bases, and 14 bases had no gene match. This chain's CDR3 is CASSLRRERGGPRNEQFF. CDR3 DNA: TGTGCCAGCAGCTTACGCCGAGAGCGGGGGGGCCCCCGAAATGAGCAGTTCTTC.

This clonotype showed up many times. The V and J genes are TRBV29-1 and TRBJ1-2; 8 nucleotides match TRBD1. V lost 5 bases to trimming and J lost 3 bases; unmatched junction nucleotides: 5. Per germline, CDR1 SQVTM and CDR2 ANQGSEA. The CDR3 totals 13 residues. The CDR3 here is CSVSDRGDYGYTF. CDR3 in DNA: TGCAGCGTTTCTGACAGGGGTGACTATGGCTACACCTTC.

The sample holds a few counts of this clonotype. The rearrangement links TRBV7-9 to TRBJ1-4, with 8 bases lining up with TRBD1. With 5 bases clipped from V and 8 bases from J, the junction kept 10 bases outside the gene matches. Germline CDR1 and CDR2: SEHNR and FQNEAQ (reference sequence). The CDR3 is made up of 15 amino acids. The CDR3 region is CASSPAQGAGEKLFF. In nucleotides, the CDR3 is TGTGCCAGCAGCCCAGCCCAGGGGGCAGGGGAAAAACTGTTTTTT.

The chain combines TRBV29-1 with TRBJ2-2, with 7 bases that match TRBD1. In germline, CDR1 is SQVTM, CDR2 ANQGSEA. With 7 bases clipped from V and 7 bases from J, the junction kept 15 bases outside the gene matches. The CDR3 contains 15 residues. CDR3 nucleotide sequence: TGCAGCGGAAAGAATCCGGGACAGCGGAACGGGGAGCTGTTTTTT. Protein: CSGKNPGQRNGELFF.

The V gene is TRBV28, the J gene TRBJ1-2; D perhaps matches TRBD1 (5 bases). CDR3 length: 17 amino acids. V lost 3 bases to trimming and J lost 0 bases, with 17 bases between them. CDR1 and CDR2 (germline): MDHEN, SYDVKM. The CDR3 spells CASSFWGVRPANYGYTF. The CDR3 nucleotides read TGTGCCAGCAGTTTCTGGGGGGTCCGCCCCGCTAACTATGGCTACACCTTC.

The chain uses TRBV6-6 and TRBJ2-5; tentatively, D is TRBD2 (5 bases). The J call may not be correct, given that the DNA end is closer to TRBJ2-7. The CDR3 has 14 amino acids. CDR1 MNHNY and CDR2 SVGAGI come from the germline V gene (reference sequence). In nucleotides, the CDR3 is TGTGCCAGCAGAACTCGGACTGGAGCCTACGAGCAGTACTTC. It translates to CASRTRTGAYEQYF.

The sample holds a few counts of this clonotype. The rearrangement uses TRBV30 and TRBJ2-7; D is possibly TRBD1 (6 bases). The CDR3 is 13 residues long. Germline V lookup: CDR1 GTSNPN, CDR2 SVGIG (reference sequence). V lost 1 base to trimming and J lost 7 bases, with 14 bases between them. CDR3: CAWSGQGIREQYF. DNA of the CDR3: TGTGCCTGGAGTGGGCAGGGGATTAGGGAGCAGTACTTC.

The rearrangement links TRBV27 to TRBJ1-2, with 9 bases lining up with TRBD1. With 3 bases clipped from V and 8 bases from J, the junction kept 10 bases outside the gene matches. The CDR3 consists of 15 residues. In germline, CDR1 is MNHEY, CDR2 SMNVEV (reference sequence). CDR3 residues: CASSFTGGAVWGYTF. In DNA, the CDR3 is TGTGCCAGCAGTTTTACAGGGGGCGCCGTGTGGGGCTACACCTTC.

This chain uses TRBV10-3 with TRBJ2-5; the match to TRBD2 covers 10 bases. The CDR3 covers 13 residues. J lost 9 bases, V lost 6 bases, and 7 bases had no gene match. Looked up from germline, CDR1 is ENHRY and CDR2 is SYGVKD. The CDR3 region has the DNA TGTGCCATCAGACCTACTAGCGGGGAGGCCCAGTACTTC. Translation gives CAIRPTSGEAQYF.